The clone carrying this T cell receptor (beta chain) was seen more than once but under ten times. Its antigen is not identified. This entry is derived from a study of beta chain features in type 1 diabetes. Turning to the study itself: What patients shared with healthy donors was a similar profile of age, gender and cell yields. Notes on the study in general: Researchers report that Type 1 diabetes patients had moderately but significantly shorter TCRB CDR3s across all four CD4+ subsets. Any PCR bias toward short templates would affect both groups alike.

Between the trimmed V and J ends, which lost 7 bases and 0 bases, there was a span of 13 bases. The length of the CDR3 is 14 residues. Germline V gives CDR1 LNHNV, CDR2 YYDKDF (reference sequence). Sequencing targeted expressed TCRB transcripts, as all isolated RNA had been reverse transcribed. Some clones are missing from TCRdb's copy, which holds only in-frame ones; the method was immunoSEQ multiplex PCR. The sample records 200,000 to 300,000 clones, around 9.9% being singletons. The chain employs TRBV15 and TRBJ2-7; D may be TRBD2 (5 bases). This TCR came from a man between 25 and 39 years old with type 1 diabetes. The sequenced sample was naive CD4+ T cells from blood. The CDR3 nucleotides are TGTGCCACCACAGGCGGGTTCCCCTCCTACGAGCAGTACTTC. Residues: CATTGGFPSYEQYF.